The sequence of this TCR beta chain was determined in a study of radiation and T cells in renal cell carcinoma. J gave up 2 bases and V 8 bases, and 4 bases lay outside the gene matches. The length of the CDR3 is 13 residues. Germline V lookup: CDR1 MNHEY, CDR2 SMNVEV (reference sequence). Only in-frame clones appear in the TCRdb table, and some are missing; sequencing was by immunoSEQ multiplex PCR. The repertoire holds 60,000 to 95,000 clones, with around four fifths as singletons. The time point is: blood 4 weeks post-SBRT, at nephrectomy. Treatment here: 15 Gy SBRT to primary tumor, nephrectomy 4 weeks later. Radiation-treated patients gave blood at baseline, week 2 and week 4.

The chain couples TRBV27 to TRBJ1-1; TRBD1 matches 8 bases. This sequence originates from a woman in her fifties or sixties with renal cell carcinoma. Sequencing was performed on blood, taken from a patient whose treatment included radiotherapy and nephrectomy. CDR3 in amino acids: CASGQGINTEAFF. The CDR3 DNA reads TGTGCCAGCGGACAGGGCATCAACACTGAAGCTTTCTTT.